This entry is about one T cell receptor (beta chain). This clone's antigen is unknown. Base qualities are not at hand, and no much larger clone is one base apart. Taken from the germline V gene, the CDR1 and CDR2 loops are MNHNS and SASEGT. The CDR3 has 17 amino acids, counting the end cysteine and phenylalanine. Solely the CDR3 DNA is kept, with 51 bases framed from the first base. Here V drops 3 bases and J drops 5 bases, and the junction holds 10 bases not matched to any gene. Sequenced using an Illumina HiSeq 1500. TCRdb reprocessed the public reads (quality trimming at Q25 with fastp, clone calling with MiXCR) and kept in-frame beta chains. All rows with the same CDR3 protein become a single entry with the most common DNA and genes. The sample table lists roughly 760,000 distinct CDR3 sequences, about 40% of them with a count of one. The ten largest clones take up around 2.8% of the sample. The record originates from a study of T cell repertoires in cytomegalovirus infection (dated by TCRdb to between 2018 and 2021). About the study as a whole: Donor HLA type was relevant to the analysis, because carriage of CMV infection together with the matching HLA type was indicated by public TCR beta signatures.

The investigation overall reported the following: The ex vivo response was dominated by HLA-C-restricted CMV-specific TCR beta clonotypes, and the single most frequent clonotype in two of eight donors was supplied by these HLA-C-restricted clonotypes. Cumulative frequency of public TCR beta family members discriminated carriers of CMV infection plus the relevant HLA type in this cohort and an independent 352-donor cohort.

This TCR was recovered from a human donor in good health (CMV status not recorded). Some clones in this sample may be carry-over from other donors' samples. The sample was PBMCs. The chain is encoded by TRBV6-1 joined to TRBJ2-2; TRBD2 matches 9 bases in the middle. The bases are TGTGCCAGCAGTGATGGCGGGAGGGCCGGAAGGACCGGGGAGCTGTTTTTT. Its product reads: CASSDGGRAGRTGELFF.